This T cell receptor beta chain was found in a study of shared clonotypes between healthy human individuals. Method: immunoSEQ multiplex PCR; TCRdb's copy keeps in-frame clones and lacks some. The sample yields about 2.3 million clones, 93% seen once. The specimen sequenced was naive CD4+ T cells from PBMCs. The subset is: CD45RA+ positively selected. This TCR was recovered from a man between 18 and 29 years old in good health. Some clones in this sample may be carry-over from other donors' samples.

Written as DNA, the CDR3 is TGTGCCAGCAGCCCGGGGACTAGCAGTACGCAGTATTTT. It specifies CASSPGTSSTQYF. This chain connects TRBV7-2 to TRBJ2-3; 9 bases match TRBD2. Unmatched junction bases numbered 5, after V lost 5 bases and J lost 8 bases. CDR3 size: 13 residues. Germline V gives CDR1 SGHTA, CDR2 FQGNSA.